This entry concerns a single T cell receptor beta chain. These data belong to a study of shared clonotypes between healthy human individuals. TCRdb's copy holds only in-frame clones and misses some; the assay was immunoSEQ multiplex PCR. The profile shows roughly 890,000 clones, around 93% of them singletons. Germline V gene sequence: CDR1 SGHDN, CDR2 FVKESK. CDR3 length: 14 residues. V lost 5 bases and J lost 4; bases outside the gene matches: 8. Naivety among CD8 cells was defined by CD45RO negativity and positive CCR7 selection, thereby excluding terminally differentiated effector memory CD45RA+ cells.

This TCR was sampled from a man aged 30 to 39 in good health. J is TRBJ2-7 and V is TRBV14; 7 positions agree with TRBD2. Sample: naive CD8+ T cells sorted from blood. The CDR3 reads CASSALGGEYEQYF. CDR3 coding DNA: TGTGCCAGCAGCGCCCTGGGGGGGGAGTACGAGCAGTACTTC.